This T cell receptor (beta chain) was recovered during a study of spatial heterogeneity in lung cancer. V was clipped by 6 bases and J by 6 bases, with 22 bases between them. The CDR3 has 15 residues. In germline, CDR1 is SGHKS, CDR2 YYEKEE (reference sequence). Indicated time point: sample taken at primary tumor resection. Study-wide results and limits: Counts that tracked tumor mutation counts were those of expanded intratumoral alpha and beta TCRs.

In the library, each TCR cDNA molecule bore its own unique molecular identifier. Each CDR3 protein gets one entry after TCRdb re-called the 5' RACE reads with MiXCR. This sample has 15,000 to 20,000 distinct CDR3 sequences, with about 6.3% found just once. This clonotype was detected ten times or more. Its cognate antigen is unknown. Sequenced here: lung tumor tissue, sampled at surgery. This clonotype originated in a female donor with early-stage non-small cell lung cancer. V usage is TRBV5-5 and J usage is TRBJ2-7, with D perhaps TRBD1 or TRBD2 (5 bases each). The DNA of the CDR3 is TGTGCCAGCAACCTAATACACAGGCCCGGAGGCGAGCAGTACTTC. As protein: CASNLIHRPGGEQYF. Variable domain in full (rest from reference TRBV5-5 and TRBJ2-7): DAGVTQSPTHLIKTRGQQVTLRCSPISGHKSVSWYQQVLGQGPQFIFQYYEKEERGRGNFPDRFSARQFPNYSSELNVNALLLGDSALYLCASNLIHRPGGEQYFGPGTRLTVT.